Listed below are T cell receptor beta chains from one sample, sequenced in a study of T cells of healthy individuals. TCRdb re-called the 5' RACE reads with MiXCR, one entry per CDR3 protein. The table records around 53,000 distinct CDR3 sequences, around 15% of them present only once. These TCRs come from a human donor in good health. The conserved cysteine and the conserved F or W are not part of the CDR3 here. Fields, in order: V gene, CDR3 protein.

TRBV24-1,ATSDREGAGYEQY
TRBV7-9,ASSPLAGEQETQY
TRBV19,ASTPVISGANVLT
TRBV9,ASSGQGAQMNTEAF
TRBV28,ASSLGGQGSDTQY
TRBV6-2/TRBV6-3,ASSRLAGEWNEQF
TRBV29-1,SVGPGTIYEQY
TRBV9,ASSAGDKSSYEQY
TRBV11-1,ASSPGGPSAEQY
TRBV12-3/TRBV12-4,ASSGQGAYEQY
TRBV20-1,SARDINGYEQY
TRBV7-2,ASSTRGVRTHYGYT
TRBV30,AWSVPQLSSGNTIY
TRBV9,ASSVTGTGNTIY
TRBV11-2,ASSLGRNMNTEAF
TRBV5-1,ASSVGQPYGYT
TRBV6-2/TRBV6-3,ASSYAVGSYNEQF
TRBV7-2,ANRPTGSNTGELF
TRBV12-3/TRBV12-4,ASSLSSGANVLT
TRBV7-9,ASSQGHRGLAGASSYNEQF
TRBV6-2/TRBV6-3,ASSSPDKNYGYT
TRBV15,ATSSGRTGAEKLF
TRBV12-5,ASGPPAGPQETQY
TRBV15,ATSRETGAGNQPQH
TRBV6-2/TRBV6-3,ASRRDRANTGELF
TRBV29-1,SQGGAGELDTQY
TRBV7-2,ASSPGQGIADTQY
TRBV20-1,SAQGQDPYEQY
TRBV12-3/TRBV12-4,ASSPLVLGPYEQY
TRBV20-1,SAVGTSGAGELF
TRBV19,ASSMAGVPLQETQY
TRBV2,ASRYPGQGFGANVLT
TRBV6-2/TRBV6-3,ASSSVELDEQF
TRBV7-6,ASSSLVVSSGANVLT
TRBV7-2,ASSQLTLSTSGNTIY
TRBV4-3,ASSQVPAMNTEAF
TRBV4-2,ASSALGRREETQY
TRBV4-3,ASSHLGAGDVDTQY
TRBV6-2/TRBV6-3,ATWRGSYEQY
TRBV11-2,ASSLTGGFNNEQF
TRBV5-1,ASSLGRGTNEKLF
TRBV7-2,ASSSRTGAGNTIY
TRBV7-2,ASSERGDQPQH
TRBV7-2,ASSLVGGPENIQY
TRBV9,ASSADNSPLH
TRBV2,ASRGVGTGELF
TRBV20-1,SASDHIGYT
TRBV13,ASSVQGLTYEQY
TRBV9,ASNQGLAGGQGELF
TRBV27,ASSPYPTSGGYNEQF
TRBV7-6,ASSLGWESIGQY
TRBV20-1,SARRNTYETQY
TRBV2,ASSLGGDSNQPQH
TRBV5-8,ASSGLTGGYEQY
TRBV24-1,ATSEGTSGTYEQY
TRBV19,ATLSGGRFNQPQH
TRBV12-3/TRBV12-4,ASSWGAGAEAF